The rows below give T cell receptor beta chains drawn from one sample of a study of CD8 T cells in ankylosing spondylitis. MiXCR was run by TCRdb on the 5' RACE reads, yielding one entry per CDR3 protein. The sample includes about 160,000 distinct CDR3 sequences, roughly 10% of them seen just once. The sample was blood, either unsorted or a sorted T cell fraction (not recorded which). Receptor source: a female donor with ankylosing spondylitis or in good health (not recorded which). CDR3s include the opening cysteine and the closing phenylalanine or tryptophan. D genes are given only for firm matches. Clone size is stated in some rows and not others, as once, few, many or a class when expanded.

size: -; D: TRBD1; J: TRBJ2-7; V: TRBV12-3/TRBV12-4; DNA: TGTGCCAGCAGTTTGGGACAGTATCGAGGCGAGCAGTACTTC; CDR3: CASSLGQYRGEQYF
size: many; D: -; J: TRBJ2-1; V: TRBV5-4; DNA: TGTGCCAGCAGCCCGTGGTCTTCGGGCAATGAGCAGTTCTTC; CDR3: CASSPWSSGNEQFF
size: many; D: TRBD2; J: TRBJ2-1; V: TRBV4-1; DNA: TGCGCCAGCAGCCCCGATCAACTAGCGGGATCAACCTACAATGAGCAGTTCTTC; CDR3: CASSPDQLAGSTYNEQFF
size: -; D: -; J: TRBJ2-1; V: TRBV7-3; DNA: TGTGCCAGCAGCTTGAGTCTATCTCATGAGCAGTTCTTC; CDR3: CASSLSLSHEQFF
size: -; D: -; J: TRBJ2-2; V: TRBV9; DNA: TGTGCCAGCAGCGATAACCCCGGGGTGTCGGTGTCCGGGGAGCTGTTTTTT; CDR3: CASSDNPGVSVSGELFF
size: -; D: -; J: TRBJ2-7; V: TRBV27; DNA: TGTGCCAGCAGTTTACGCCTCAGGGGATTCTACGAGCAGTACTTC; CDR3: CASSLRLRGFYEQYF
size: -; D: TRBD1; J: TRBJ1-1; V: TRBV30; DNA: TGTGCCTGGAGTACTCTATTGGGGGACAGAGCTGAAGCTTTCTTT; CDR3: CAWSTLLGDRAEAFF
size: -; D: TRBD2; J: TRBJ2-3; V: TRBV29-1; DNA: TGCAGCGGGGAGGGGGATACGCAGTATTTT; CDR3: CSGEGDTQYF
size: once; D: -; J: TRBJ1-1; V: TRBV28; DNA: TGTGCCAGCAGTCCCCACAGGAGAAACACTGAAGCTTTCTTT; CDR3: CASSPHRRNTEAFF
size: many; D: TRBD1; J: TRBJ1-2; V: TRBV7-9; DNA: TGTGCCGCCAGGGGGGAGCACCGTATTGGCTACACCTTC; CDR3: CAARGEHRIGYTF
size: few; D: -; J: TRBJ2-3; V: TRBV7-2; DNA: TGTGCCAGCAGCAACTTAGCGCACCCGGTCGATACGCAGTATTTT; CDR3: CASSNLAHPVDTQYF
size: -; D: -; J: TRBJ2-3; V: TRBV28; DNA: TGTGCCAGCAGTTCCCAACAGGGAGTCACAGATACGCAGTATTTT; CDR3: CASSSQQGVTDTQYF
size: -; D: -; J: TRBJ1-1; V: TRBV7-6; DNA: TGTGCCAGCAGCTTAGGGGCAGCTATGAACACTGAAGCTTTCTTT; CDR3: CASSLGAAMNTEAFF
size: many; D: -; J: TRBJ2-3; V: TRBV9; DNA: TGTGCCAGCAGCGTAGACGGGGTAACAGATACGCAGTATTTT; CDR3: CASSVDGVTDTQYF
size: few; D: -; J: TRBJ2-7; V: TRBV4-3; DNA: TGCGCCAGCAGCCAAGAAGTAGATCGGGGCCTTAGCTCCTACGAGCAGTACTTC; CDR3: CASSQEVDRGLSSYEQYF
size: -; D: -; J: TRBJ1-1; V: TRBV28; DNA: TGTGCCAGCAGTTTCAGGGAGAACACTGAAGCTTTCTTT; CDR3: CASSFRENTEAFF
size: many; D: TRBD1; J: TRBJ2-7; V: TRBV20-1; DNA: TGCAGTGCTTCGGACAGGGTCAAAGGGTACGAGCAGTACTTC; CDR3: CSASDRVKGYEQYF
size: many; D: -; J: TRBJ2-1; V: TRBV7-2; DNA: TGTGCCAGCCGTCCGGGAAATTCCTACAATGAGCAGTTCTTC; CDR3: CASRPGNSYNEQFF
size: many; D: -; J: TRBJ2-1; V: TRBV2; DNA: TGTGCCAGCACGGCAGGAGCCTACAATGAGCAGTTCTTC; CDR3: CASTAGAYNEQFF
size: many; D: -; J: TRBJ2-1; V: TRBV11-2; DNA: TGTGCCAGCAGCCCAGACAGGTTTATTGAGCAGTTCTTC; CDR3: CASSPDRFIEQFF
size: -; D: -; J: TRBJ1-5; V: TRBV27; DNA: TGTGCCAGCAGTACGAGGGGCGATAGCAATCAGCCCCAGCATTTT; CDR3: CASSTRGDSNQPQHF
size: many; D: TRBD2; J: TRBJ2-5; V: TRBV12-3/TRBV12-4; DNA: TGTGCCAGCAGTTTTTCCGCGGGAGTGATAGAGACCCAGTACTTC; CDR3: CASSFSAGVIETQYF
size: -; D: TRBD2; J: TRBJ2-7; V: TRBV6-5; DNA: TGTGCCAGCAGTTACCGCGGCGGGAGTTACGAGCAGTACTTC; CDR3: CASSYRGGSYEQYF
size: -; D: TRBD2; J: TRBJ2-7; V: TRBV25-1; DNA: TGTGCCAGCAGTGGAAGCGGGAGCCGTTTAGGAGATTTCTACGAGCAGTACTTC; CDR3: CASSGSGSRLGDFYEQYF
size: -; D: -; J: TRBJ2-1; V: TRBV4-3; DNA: TGCGCCAGCAGCCAAGATCGATTGGTAGATCAGTTCTTC; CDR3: CASSQDRLVDQFF